The source of this T cell receptor (beta chain) is a study of blood T cell repertoires in COVID-19. Background on the study: Acute and convalescent COVID-19 samples came from the United States, Italy and Spain. The cDNA or gDNA used as material had been derived from T cells, B-cell-depleted T cells, or PBMCs.

TCRdb's table, derived via immunoSEQ multiplex PCR, lists solely in-frame clones and lacks some. The table records just over 300,000 clones, 80% to 90% of them present only once. Categorization into cohorts depended on clinical history that participants reported. Between the trimmed V and J ends, which lost 2 bases and 1 base, there was a span of 6 bases. Germline CDR1 and CDR2: GTSNPN and SVGIG (reference sequence). The CDR3 has 13 residues. This clone was seen more than once but under ten times. The same CDR3 is also encoded by other DNA sequences in this sample. This TCR derives from a man aged 25-40 years who had recovered from COVID-19. The material sequenced was PBMCs or T cells enriched from blood (not recorded which). The chain recombines TRBV30 with TRBJ1-5; possibly TRBD1 for D (6 bases). This CDR3 is CAWSRGSNQPQHF. CDR3 bases: TGTGCCTGGAGTAGGGGGAGCAATCAGCCCCAGCATTTT.